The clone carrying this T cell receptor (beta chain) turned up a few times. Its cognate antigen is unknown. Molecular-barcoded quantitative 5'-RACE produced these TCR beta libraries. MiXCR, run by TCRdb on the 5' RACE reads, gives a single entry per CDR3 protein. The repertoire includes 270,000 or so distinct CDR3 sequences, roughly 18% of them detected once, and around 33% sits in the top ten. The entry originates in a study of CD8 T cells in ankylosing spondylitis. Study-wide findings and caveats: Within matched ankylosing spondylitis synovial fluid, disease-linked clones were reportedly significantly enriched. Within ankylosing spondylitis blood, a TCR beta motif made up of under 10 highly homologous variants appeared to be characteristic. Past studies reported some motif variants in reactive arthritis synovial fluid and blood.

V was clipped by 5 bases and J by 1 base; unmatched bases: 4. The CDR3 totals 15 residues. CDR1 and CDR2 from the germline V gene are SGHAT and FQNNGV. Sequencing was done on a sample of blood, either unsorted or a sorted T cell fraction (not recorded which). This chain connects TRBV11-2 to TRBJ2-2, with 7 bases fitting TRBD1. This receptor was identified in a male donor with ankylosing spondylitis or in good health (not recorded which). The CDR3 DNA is TGTGCCAGCAGCCGTACAGGGGAGAACACCGGGGAGCTGTTTTTT. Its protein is CASSRTGENTGELFF.